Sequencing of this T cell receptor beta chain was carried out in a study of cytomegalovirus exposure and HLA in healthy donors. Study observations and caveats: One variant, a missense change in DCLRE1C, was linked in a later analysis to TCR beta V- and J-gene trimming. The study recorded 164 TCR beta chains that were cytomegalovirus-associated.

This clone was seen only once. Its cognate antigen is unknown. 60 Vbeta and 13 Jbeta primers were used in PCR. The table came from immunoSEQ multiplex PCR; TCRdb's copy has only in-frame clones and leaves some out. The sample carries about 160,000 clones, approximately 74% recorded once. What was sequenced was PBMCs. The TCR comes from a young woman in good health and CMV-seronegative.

CDR3 DNA sequence: TGTGCCAGTAGTCGGGGGGGAGACTACAATGAGCAGTTCTTC. As protein: CASSRGGDYNEQFF. The V call is TRBV19, the J call TRBJ2-1, with 8 bases matching TRBD2. The trim removed 5 bases at V and 3 bases at J, leaving 3 bases unmatched. Germline V gene sequence: CDR1 LNHDA, CDR2 SQIVND (reference sequence). CDR3 length: 14 amino acids.